The 11 T cell receptor beta chains listed next were all sequenced from one sample in a study of prognosis after radiotherapy for stage I lung cancer. Template was genomic DNA; TCR beta CDR3 amplified in two multiplex PCR rounds. The first round of PCR was done with primers that matched each TRBV and TRBJ gene. TCRdb itself ran the multiplex PCR reads through MiXCR, one entry per CDR3 protein. The sample yields approximately 30,000 distinct CDR3 sequences, 35% to 45% seen once. The sequencing used PBMCs, collected before or after stereotactic body radiation therapy (not recorded which). The receptors shown here come from a donor aged 50 or older with non-small cell lung cancer.

This clonotype was seen at least ten times. The V call is TRBV9, the J call TRBJ2-7, with TRBD2 matching over 11 bases. J lost 6 bases, V lost 0 bases, and 5 bases had no gene match. The CDR3 runs to 15 residues. The germline V gene encodes CDR1 SGDLS and CDR2 YYNGEE. CDR3 in DNA: TGTGCCAGCAGCGTAGATCTAGCGGGAGGCAGCGAGCAGTACTTC. It specifies CASSVDLAGGSEQYF.

This clonotype occurred a few times. The chain joins TRBV5-1 to TRBJ2-3; 10 bases agree with TRBD1. V shed 4 bases, J shed 3 bases, and the junction held 8 bases outside the gene matches. Per the germline V gene, CDR1 is SGHRS and CDR2 is YFSETQ. The CDR3 is made up of 16 amino acids. The CDR3 DNA reads as TGCGCCAGCAGCGCCCGACAGGGGGCGCTTACAGATACGCAGTATTTT. It specifies CASSARQGALTDTQYF.

This clonotype has at least ten counts. The V and J genes are TRBV20-1 and TRBJ1-2, with TRBD1 matching over 8 bases. This CDR3 is 14 amino acids long. With V trimmed by 4 bases and J by 2 bases, 6 bases remained unmatched. The germline V gene has CDR1 DFQATT and CDR2 SNEGSKA (reference sequence). CDR3 region: CSAKERQGNYGYTF. The CDR3, as DNA: TGCAGTGCTAAGGAAAGACAGGGGAACTATGGCTACACCTTC.

The CDR3 sequence: CASSTTTGLNEQYF. Here the CDR3 DNA reads TGCGCCAGCAGCACCACGACAGGGCTGAACGAGCAGTACTTC. This chain joins TRBV5-1 and TRBJ2-7; 7 bases fit TRBD1. The CDR3 consists of 14 residues. V was clipped by 4 bases and J by 5 bases; unmatched bases: 9. Per the germline V gene, CDR1 is SGHRS and CDR2 is YFSETQ.

The rearrangement links TRBV2 to TRBJ2-3, with unresolved D. V lost 8 bases and J 0 bases, leaving 18 bases between the germline ends. This CDR3 is built from 16 residues. Per the germline V gene, CDR1 is SNHLY and CDR2 is FYNNEI. DNA of the CDR3: TGTGCCAGCGGACCGCAGCGTGAATCAAGCACAGATACGCAGTATTTT. Translating it yields CASGPQRESSTDTQYF.

The sample holds many counts of this clonotype. The gene calls are TRBV6-1 and TRBJ1-4; a weak D match, TRBD1 (5 bases). This CDR3 is built from 14 residues. Germline V lookup: CDR1 MNHNS, CDR2 SASEGT. Trimming removed 7 bases from V and 8 bases from J, with 17 bases in between. CDR3 DNA sequence: TGTGCCAGCACCCCCGGGACCCAGGCGGAAAAACTGTTTTTT. It encodes CASTPGTQAEKLFF.

As regards this clonotype: This likely reflects a read error, since a far larger clone is one base away. The chain combines TRBV6-1 with TRBJ1-2; D gene uncertain. The CDR3 runs 16 residues. Germline-derived CDR1 and CDR2 are MNHNS and SASEGT. The CDR3 DNA follows: TGTGCCGGCAGTGACTCCCCGACACTCCGGTTTCGTGGCTACACCTTC. Protein sequence: CAGSDSPTLRFRGYTF.

Comment on this clonotype: It differs at one base from a far larger clone, so likely a read error. The chain combines TRBV6-4 with TRBJ1-2; TRBD1 might be the D (5 bases). This CDR3 has 16 residues. The germline V gene encodes CDR1 MRHNA and CDR2 SNTAGT. CDR3 coding DNA: TGTGCCAGCAGTTACTCCGGGGACCCACCTGTGGGATGCTACACCTTC. This gives the protein CASSYSGDPPVGCYTF.

This clonotype was picked up many times. This chain links TRBV6-1 with TRBJ2-1; TRBD2 agrees at 7 bases. This CDR3 spans 15 amino acids. J was trimmed by 7 bases and V by 7 bases; bases with no gene match: 13. Per the germline V gene, CDR1 is MNHNS and CDR2 is SASEGT. CDR3 sequence reads: CASTYWAGVDNEQFF. The DNA for the CDR3 is TGTGCCAGCACCTACTGGGCGGGGGTTGATAATGAGCAGTTCTTC.

As to this clonotype: A far larger clone is one base from this, pointing to a likely read error. The V and J genes are TRBV27 and TRBJ2-5, with D maybe TRBD2 (5 bases). Per the germline V gene, CDR1 is MNHEY and CDR2 is SMNVEV (reference sequence). Trimming shortened V by 8 bases and J by 8 bases, and 12 bases separated the two germline ends. The CDR3 totals 11 residues. CDR3 DNA sequence: TGTGCCAGCTCCACCCGGGATACCCAGTACTTC. Translation gives CASSTRDTQYF.

This clonotype was seen just once. This rearrangement joins TRBV7-2 to TRBJ2-2, with 9 bases matching TRBD2. The CDR3 loop spans 16 amino acids. The V gene's germline CDR1 is SGHTA and CDR2 FQGNSA. V shed 5 bases and J 11 bases; nucleotides not matched to a gene: 15. The CDR3 DNA is TGTGCCAGCAGCAGGGGACTAGCCTCTTGTAACGGTGAGCTGTTTTTT. It specifies CASSRGLASCNGELFF.